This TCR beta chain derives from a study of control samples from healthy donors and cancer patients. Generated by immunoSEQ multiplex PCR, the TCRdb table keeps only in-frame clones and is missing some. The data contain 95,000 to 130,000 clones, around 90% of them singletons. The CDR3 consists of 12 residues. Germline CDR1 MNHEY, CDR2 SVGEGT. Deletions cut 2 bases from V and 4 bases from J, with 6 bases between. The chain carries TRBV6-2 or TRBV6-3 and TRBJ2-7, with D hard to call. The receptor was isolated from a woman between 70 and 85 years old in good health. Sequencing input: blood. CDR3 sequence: CASSYGLYEQYF. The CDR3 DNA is TGTGCCAGCAGTTACGGGTTATACGAGCAGTACTTC.